The 11 T cell receptor beta chains below all came from one sample that was sequenced in a study of IL-32 and malignant T cell survival in cutaneous lymphoma. Patients with leukemic cutaneous T cell lymphoma (Sezary syndrome) provided these blood samples. Sequencing used immunoSEQ multiplex PCR; TCRdb keeps in-frame clones, though not all of them. The data show a few thousand clones, with around 80% seen just once and roughly 50% held by the top ten. The input for sequencing was blood, taken on day 0. Every receptor here comes from a human donor with cutaneous T cell lymphoma.

CDR3 sequence (DNA): TGCGCCAGCAGCTACCTCGGACTAGCGGCCCCCTACGAGCAGTACTTC. This codes for CASSYLGLAAPYEQYF. V is TRBV5-1 and J is TRBJ2-7; 10 bases align to TRBD2. This CDR3 is built from 16 residues. Germline loops: CDR1 SGHRS, CDR2 YFSETQ. V shed 3 bases, J shed 2 bases, and the junction held 8 bases outside the gene matches.

The chain carries TRBV15 and TRBJ1-2, with 10 bases identical to TRBD1. V shed 0 bases, J shed 6 bases, and the junction held 1 base outside the gene matches. Germline V gene data show CDR1 as LNHNV and CDR2 as YYDKDF (reference sequence). The CDR3 is 14 amino acids. The CDR3 loop is CATSREGTGDGYTF. The DNA of the CDR3 is TGTGCCACCAGCAGAGAAGGGACAGGGGATGGCTACACCTTC.

The rearrangement links TRBV7-2 to TRBJ2-5; 9 nucleotides line up with TRBD2. This CDR3 has 16 amino acids. Trimming removed 1 base from V and 2 bases from J; junction bases left unmatched: 5. Per germline, CDR1 SGHTA and CDR2 FQGNSA. Here the CDR3 reads CASSLGFSGGQETQYF. CDR3 nucleotide sequence: TGTGCCAGCAGCTTAGGGTTTAGCGGGGGACAAGAGACCCAGTACTTC.

This sequence joins TRBV18 and TRBJ2-5; 7 nucleotides line up with TRBD2. CDR1 KGHSH and CDR2 LQKENI come from the germline V gene. The CDR3 is 15 residues long. The ends lost 4 bases at V and 1 base at J; junction bases unmatched: 6. The CDR3 reads CASSRLARFQETQYF. CDR3 DNA sequence: TGTGCCAGCTCACGACTAGCAAGGTTCCAAGAGACCCAGTACTTC.

The gene calls are TRBV10-3 and TRBJ1-5, with D hard to call. Germline-derived CDR1 and CDR2 are ENHRY and SYGVKD. The CDR3 sequence is 14 residues long. V lost 0 bases and J 6 bases, leaving 9 bases between the germline ends. The CDR3 DNA reads as TGTGCCATCAGTGAGTCGGCAGTTCGTCAGCCCCAGCATTTT. Its translation: CAISESAVRQPQHF.

The chain couples TRBV7-9 to TRBJ2-1; 11 bases are shared with TRBD1. From germline, CDR1 is SEHNR and CDR2 FQNEAQ (reference sequence). CDR3 length equals 16 residues. Germline trimming cut 5 bases from V and 4 bases from J; bases unmatched to any gene: 7. The CDR3 loop reads CASSLRGQGVYNEQFF. As DNA, the CDR3 is TGTGCCAGCAGCCTCCGGGGACAGGGGGTGTACAATGAGCAGTTCTTC. The variable domain in full, with the rest retrieved from reference TRBV7-9 and TRBJ2-1, is DTGVSQNPRHKITKRGQNVTFRCDPISEHNRLYWYRQTLGQGPEFLTYFQNEAQLEKSRLLSDRFSAERPKGSFSTLEIQRTEQGDSAMYLCASSLRGQGVYNEQFFGPGTRLTVL.

This clone turned up a few times. The J gene is TRBJ1-4, the V gene TRBV9; D remains unclear. This CDR3 spans 14 amino acids. In germline, CDR1 is SGDLS, CDR2 YYNGEE. V was cut by 0 bases and J by 7 bases, with 10 bases left in between. The CDR3, as DNA: TGTGCCAGCAGCGTAGCGGGTAATGGTGAAAAACTGTTTTTT. Encoded protein: CASSVAGNGEKLFF.

This rearrangement joins TRBV11-2 to TRBJ2-7; D might be TRBD2 (5 bases). This CDR3 is 12 amino acids long. V lost 3 bases to trimming and J lost 3 bases, with 6 bases between them. Germline V CDR1 and CDR2: SGHAT, FQNNGV. The CDR3 DNA sequence: TGTGCCAGCAGCTTTAGCGACTACGAGCAGTACTTC. Its protein is CASSFSDYEQYF.

The gene calls are TRBV9 and TRBJ1-2; 9 bases are a match to TRBD1. Germline lookup yields CDR1 SGDLS and CDR2 YYNGEE. With 0 bases clipped from V and 3 bases from J, the junction kept 6 bases outside the gene matches. This CDR3 contains 16 residues. The CDR3, as DNA: TGTGCCAGCAGCGTAGACCCGCGGACAGGGGACTATGGCTACACCTTC. Translation gives CASSVDPRTGDYGYTF.

V is TRBV27 and J is TRBJ1-1; no clear D. The CDR3 has 13 amino acids. V lost 8 bases to trimming and J lost 4 bases, with 14 bases between them. CDR1 and CDR2 (germline): MNHEY, SMNVEV (reference sequence). The CDR3 sequence: CASRALGFTEAFF. The CDR3 nucleotides are TGTGCCAGCCGCGCTCTTGGGTTCACTGAAGCTTTCTTT.

In its sample, this clone was seen once. The V gene is TRBV11-2, the J gene TRBJ2-3; TRBD2 aligns across 8 bases. The CDR3 extends over 18 amino acids. The germline gives CDR1 SGHAT, CDR2 FQNNGV. The V segment lost 5 bases and the J segment 1 base; nucleotides outside the gene matches: 14. In DNA form, the CDR3 reads TGTGCCAGCAGCCGAGTGGGACTAGAAGTTTCGGGCACAGATACGCAGTATTTT. It translates to CASSRVGLEVSGTDTQYF.